This passage covers 3 T cell receptor beta chains from one sample sequenced in a study of metastatic and nonmetastatic thyroid tumors. Prior to thyroid surgery, none of the patients had received any treatment. TCRdb reprocessed the PCR reads using MiXCR. The table has 35,000 to 40,000 clones, about 26% seen once. Sequenced: blood. The origin of the receptors is a male donor with papillary thyroid cancer or a benign thyroid nodule (not recorded which). Some clones in this sample may be carry-over from other donors' samples.

This chain uses TRBV20-1 with TRBJ2-1; 8 bases match TRBD2. Germline CDR1 reads DFQATT; CDR2 reads SNEGSKA (reference sequence). The CDR3 extends over 15 amino acids. After removal of 6 bases from V and 5 bases from J, the junction contained 12 bases not matched to a gene. The CDR3 nucleotides are TGCAGTGCCAAAAAAGGCGGGAGGTACAACAATGAGCAGTTCTTC. Its protein product is CSAKKGGRYNNEQFF.

This clone was counted many times. V is TRBV19 and J is TRBJ2-2, with 8 bases matching TRBD1. This CDR3 contains 14 residues. The trim removed 5 bases at V and 6 bases at J, leaving 5 bases unmatched. Germline CDR1 reads LNHDA; CDR2 reads SQIVND (reference sequence). CDR3 in amino acids: CASSGLTGAGELFF. The CDR3 DNA is TGTGCCAGTAGTGGATTGACAGGGGCCGGGGAGCTGTTTTTT.

This chain uses TRBV27 with TRBJ2-7; 8 bases line up with TRBD1. Germline V CDR1 and CDR2: MNHEY, SMNVEV (reference sequence). J lost 6 bases, V lost 6 bases, and 19 bases had no gene match. The CDR3 is 17 residues long. The CDR3 DNA sequence: TGTGCCAGCAGCTATACGTCGCGACAGGGGTACCCCCGCGAGCAGTACTTC. It encodes CASSYTSRQGYPREQYF.